This T cell receptor beta chain was sequenced during a study of T cell responses to AZD1222 COVID-19 vaccine. Notes on this clone: Its antigen is still unknown.

General observations from the study: Two AZD1222 doses significantly raised spike-specific TCR breadth and depth over controls. Regions 160-218 and 743-854 dominated among vaccine-associated CD4 TCRs spanning spike. The number of AZD1222 recipients seropositive at baseline was only 5 to 7. Females made up more of the donors, who were largely white British, and clonal diversity may have come out too low.

The CDR3 sequence is 11 residues long. J lost 4 bases, V lost 7 bases, and 1 base had no gene match. Germline V gene data show CDR1 as SGDLS and CDR2 as YYNGEE. Sequenced by immunoSEQ multiplex PCR; TCRdb stores in-frame clones only, minus some. The sample contains 100,000 to 150,000 clones, 92% of which appear only once. Sequences were derived from peripheral blood, sampled on day 0 of AZD1222 vaccination. This receptor was obtained from an adult in good health. The rearrangement joins TRBV9 to TRBJ1-2; 7 bases fit TRBD1. The CDR3 DNA is TGTGCCAGCGGGGACAGCTATGGCTACACCTTC. Encoded protein: CASGDSYGYTF.